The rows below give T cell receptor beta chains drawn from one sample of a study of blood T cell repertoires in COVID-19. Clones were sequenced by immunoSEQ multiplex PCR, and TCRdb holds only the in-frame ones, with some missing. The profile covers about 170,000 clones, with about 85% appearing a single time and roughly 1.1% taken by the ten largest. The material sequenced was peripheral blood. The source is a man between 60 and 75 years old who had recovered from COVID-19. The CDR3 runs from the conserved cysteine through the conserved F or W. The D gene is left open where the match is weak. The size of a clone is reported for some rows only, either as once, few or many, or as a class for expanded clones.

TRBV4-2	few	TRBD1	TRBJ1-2	TGTGCCAGCAGCCAAGACCCGGGACAGACTAACTATGGCTACACCTTC	CASSQDPGQTNYGYTF
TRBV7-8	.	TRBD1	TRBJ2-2	TGTGCCAGCAGCCTACACCGGGACAGGGGTGTCGACACCGGGGAGCTGTTTTTT	CASSLHRDRGVDTGELFF
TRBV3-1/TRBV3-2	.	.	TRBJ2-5	TGTGCCAGCAGCCCCTTAAGGGGGGGGCACCAAGAGACCCAGTACTTC	CASSPLRGGHQETQYF
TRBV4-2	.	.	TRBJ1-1	TGTGCCAGCAGCCCGAACCTTCAGGGTCCCACTGAAGCTTTCTTT	CASSPNLQGPTEAFF
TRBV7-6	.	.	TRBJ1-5	TGTGCCAGCAGCTTAGTGCCAGGCCTGAATCAGCCCCAGCATTTT	CASSLVPGLNQPQHF
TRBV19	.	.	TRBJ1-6	TGTGCCAGTAGTCACCCGATCGGCAGGTCTAATTCACCCCTCCACTTT	CASSHPIGRSNSPLHF
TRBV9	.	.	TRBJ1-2	TGTGCCAGCAGCGTAGCTCCAGGGGTGAACTATGGCTACACCTTC	CASSVAPGVNYGYTF
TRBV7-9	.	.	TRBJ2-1	TGTGCCAGCAGCTTAGCGGGGGGGCCCAATGAGCAGTTCTTC	CASSLAGGPNEQFF
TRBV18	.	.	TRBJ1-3	TGTGCCAGCTCACCAACCCAGGGAGGCACCATATATTTT	CASSPTQGGTIYF
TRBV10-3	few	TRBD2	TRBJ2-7	TGTGCCATCGGCGGACTAGCGGCTCCGGGCGAGCAGTACTTC	CAIGGLAAPGEQYF
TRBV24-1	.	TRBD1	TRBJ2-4	TGTGCCACCAGTGATCGTTCCGGGACAGGAAAAAACATTCAGTACTTC	CATSDRSGTGKNIQYF
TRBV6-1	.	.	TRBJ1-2	TGTGCCAGCAGTGAATATACAGGGTTAATTTCTAACTATGGCTACACCTTC	CASSEYTGLISNYGYTF
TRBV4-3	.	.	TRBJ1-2	TGCGCCAGCAGCCAAGATTCCGGTAACTATGGCTACACCTTC	CASSQDSGNYGYTF
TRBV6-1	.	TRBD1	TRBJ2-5	TGTGCCAGCAGTGGAAGTAATTTTTCAGGGGGATTTGAGACCCAGTACTTC	CASSGSNFSGGFETQYF
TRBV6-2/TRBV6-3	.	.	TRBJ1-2	TGTGCCAGCAGTCTTCAGGGCCACCCCAACTATGGCTACACCTTC	CASSLQGHPNYGYTF
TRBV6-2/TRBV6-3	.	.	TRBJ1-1	TGTGCCAGCAGCCTACGGGGAACTGAAGCTTTCTTT	CASSLRGTEAFF
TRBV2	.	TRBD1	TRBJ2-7	TGTGCCAGCGACCGGGACAGCTCCTACGAGCAGTACTTC	CASDRDSSYEQYF
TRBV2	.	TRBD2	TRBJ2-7	TGTGCCAGCACCGAACCAGGGGCGGGGGGGCCAAGTTACGAGCAGTACTTC	CASTEPGAGGPSYEQYF
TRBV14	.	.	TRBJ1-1	TGTGCCAGCAGCCAAGAGGGAGGGTCTGAAGCTTTCTTT	CASSQEGGSEAFF
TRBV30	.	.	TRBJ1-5	TGTGCCTGGAGTGTAGACAGAGTAAATCAGCCCCAGCATTTT	CAWSVDRVNQPQHF
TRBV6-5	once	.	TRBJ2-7	TGTGCCAGCAGCCAACCCCCCCTCAGGGAGCAGTACTTC	CASSQPPLREQYF
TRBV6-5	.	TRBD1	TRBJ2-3	TGTGCCAGCCGGAAGACAGGGTTTGGGACAGATACGCAGTATTTT	CASRKTGFGTDTQYF
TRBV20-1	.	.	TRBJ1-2	TGCAGCGAAGTGGGGGGCTATGGCTACACCTTC	CSEVGGYGYTF
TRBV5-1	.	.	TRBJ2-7	TGCGCCAGCAGCCACGGACACTCCTCCTACGAGCAGTACTTC	CASSHGHSSYEQYF
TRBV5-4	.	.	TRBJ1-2	TGTGCCAGCAGCCCCAGCGGGGGGTATGGCTACACCTTC	CASSPSGGYGYTF
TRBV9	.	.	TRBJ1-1	TGTGCCAGCAGCTCACATACAGGCTTGAACACTGAAGCTTTCTTT	CASSSHTGLNTEAFF
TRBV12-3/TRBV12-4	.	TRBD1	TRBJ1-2	TGTGCCAGCAGTAGGGACAGCAACTATGGCTACACCTTC	CASSRDSNYGYTF
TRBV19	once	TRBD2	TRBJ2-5	TGTGCCAGTCGGGTAGCGGGGGGGAAAGAGACCCAGTACTTC	CASRVAGGKETQYF
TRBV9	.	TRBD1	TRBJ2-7	TGTGCCAGCAGCTTAGGACAGGGGGTAAGCGAGCAGTACTTC	CASSLGQGVSEQYF
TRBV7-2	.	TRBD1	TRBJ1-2	TGTGCCAGCAGCTTAGGGCTGACAGGGGGAAGCTACACCTTC	CASSLGLTGGSYTF
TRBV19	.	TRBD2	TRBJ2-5	TGTGCCAGTAGTATGGGAGGGTCCTCACCCCAAGAGACCCAGTACTTC	CASSMGGSSPQETQYF
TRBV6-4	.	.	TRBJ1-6	TGTGCCAGCAGCCACGACAGTTATAATTCACCCCTCCACTTT	CASSHDSYNSPLHF
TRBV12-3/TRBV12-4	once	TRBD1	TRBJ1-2	TGTGCCAGCAGTAAAGGGACAGACTATGGCTACACCTTC	CASSKGTDYGYTF
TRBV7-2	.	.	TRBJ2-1	TGTGCCAGCAGCTTAGCCCCGCCGGTCGGAGGATGGATCAATGAGCAGTTCTTC	CASSLAPPVGGWINEQFF
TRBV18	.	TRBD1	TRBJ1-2	TGTGCCAGCTCACCACCGGGACAGGGAGGACATGGCTACACCTTC	CASSPPGQGGHGYTF
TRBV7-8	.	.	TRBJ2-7	TGTGCCAGCAGCTTAGCCCATTCAGGACTGATGGGCGAGCAGTACTTC	CASSLAHSGLMGEQYF
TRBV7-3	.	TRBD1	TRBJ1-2	TGTGCCAGCAGCTTAACGCCCGACAGGGGGTCAATCCAAAGTGGTGGCTACACCTTC	CASSLTPDRGSIQSGGYTF
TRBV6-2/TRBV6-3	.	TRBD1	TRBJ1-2	TGTGCCAGCACCCCGACAGGGAACTATGGCTACACCTTC	CASTPTGNYGYTF
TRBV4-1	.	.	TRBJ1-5	TGCGCCAGCAGCTTGGCGGGTGATGGCAATCAGCCCCAGCATTTT	CASSLAGDGNQPQHF
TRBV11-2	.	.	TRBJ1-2	TGTGCCAGCAGCCCACCCGCGTTTTATGGCTACACCTTC	CASSPPAFYGYTF
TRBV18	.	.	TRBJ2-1	TGTGCCAGCTCACCACCCTCAGGGGCATTCTACAATGAGCAGTTCTTC	CASSPPSGAFYNEQFF
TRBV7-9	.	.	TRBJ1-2	TGTGCCAGCACCTCTTGGGGCAGGAACTATGGCTACACCTTC	CASTSWGRNYGYTF
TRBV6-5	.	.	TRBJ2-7	TGTGCCAGCAGTACGACAGGATACGAGCAGTACTTC	CASSTTGYEQYF
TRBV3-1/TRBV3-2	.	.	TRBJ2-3	TGTGCCAGCAGCCAAGTACCACAGGGATCATTAGTGTATTTT	CASSQVPQGSLVYF
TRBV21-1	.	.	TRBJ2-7	TGTGCCAGCAGCACACCCCTAGGAGGGGGGGACGAGCAGTACTTC	CASSTPLGGGDEQYF